Sequencing of this T cell receptor beta chain was carried out in a study of T cells in Graves' hyperthyroidism and ophthalmopathy (dated by TCRdb to about 2019). Study-wide context: Peripheral blood samples were taken at initial diagnosis, before any treatment was given. TCR Vbeta CDR3 sequencing of fewer than 150 peripheral blood samples (approximately 44 ophthalmopathy, over 70 hyperthyroidism and approximately 17 progressor patients) is reported in the paper. In addition, the study compared T-cell repertoires in thyroid tissue and in blood from six Graves' hyperthyroidism patients. TCR V-J signatures able to tell the groups apart were searched for in a discovery cohort of approximately 95 patients, of whom approximately 40 had Graves' ophthalmopathy and 55 to 65 had stable Graves' hyperthyroidism. An independent validation cohort of under 20 hyperthyroidism patients and roughly 16 patients who later progressed to ophthalmopathy tested prospective prediction of ophthalmopathy. Following sampling, methimazole starting at 30 mg daily was given to hyperthyroidism patients, and high-dose intravenous methylprednisolone was given to ophthalmopathy patients. For training and testing, the 110 or so patients in the discovery cohort were randomly divided in a 7:3 ratio.

Stable Graves' hyperthyroidism was defined as no progression to ophthalmopathy during 18 months of follow-up. Hyperthyroidism patients were aged 18 to 65 years and newly diagnosed, with disease duration of less than 2 months. Patients with uncontrolled infections, other autoimmune diseases, pregnancy or lactation were excluded. Clinical symptoms, serum thyroxine and TRAb, thyroid ultrasound, and orbital computed tomography formed the basis for the diagnoses. Ficoll-Paque density gradient centrifugation was used to isolate PBMCs from around 10 ml of fresh peripheral blood. Total RNA was extracted with Trizol reagent, and quality was checked on an Agilent 2100 Bioanalyzer. A word on this clonotype: This receptor's antigen is unknown. Base qualities are not provided; no much larger clone lies one nucleotide away.

Study-wide conclusions, independent of this receptor: In validation, the model predicted progression to ophthalmopathy a median of about 5.9 months before onset, with roughly 70% sensitivity and roughly 79% specificity. Sample size was not statistically predetermined, and investigators were not blinded to group allocation. A model built on a 13 V-J signature distinguished ophthalmopathy from stable hyperthyroidism, reaching around 87% sensitivity and under 84% specificity in cross-validation and 80%/75% in testing. Blood samples also contained most of the expanded thyroid clonotypes (frequency above 0.001), which suggests that blood repertoires may reflect thyroid immune responses.

The TCR beta CDR3 regions were amplified from the RNA transcripts. The first round of RT-PCR for the TCR CDR3 was performed with the HTBI primer set and the Qiagen OneStep RT-PCR kit. A second multiplex PCR round built the libraries, followed by size selection and purification. The libraries were sequenced on an Illumina HiSeq2000 using paired-end 100 bp reads. Per the source publication's procedure: Raw data were processed with SOAPnuke, discarding reads with adapters, uncalled bases, mean Phred below 15, or no exact constant-primer or identifier match. High-quality paired reads were merged with COPE v1.2.5, and unique nucleotide sequences were defined as clonotypes. MiTCR v1.1 was used to align clonotypes to the IMGT TRBV, TRBD and TRBJ reference segments. The analysis included only V-J combinations with a frequency above 0.0001, which together covered over 98% of the repertoires. A TCS score was defined as the ratio between F50 (clonal expansion) and ExV (chaos), using BLOSUM62-based TCRdist between CDR3 peptides within each V-J. Welch's t-statistics and random forest reduced roughly 540 V-J features to roughly 13, which were used in a naive Bayes classifier (R e1071). The public sequencing data were trimmed at Q25 with fastp and processed into clonotypes with MiXCR by TCRdb, which kept only in-frame beta chains. Each entry merges the rows of one CDR3 protein and shows their most common DNA and genes. In this record, the V and J calls reflect TCRdb's handling and not the investigators' own analysis. The table for this sample lists roughly 740,000 distinct CDR3 sequences; 15% to 20% of them were counted only once. Together, the top ten hold roughly 8% of the sample.

Specimen: blood. The TCR was taken from a man aged 18 to 30 with Graves' hyperthyroidism.

The DNA sequence is as follows: TGTGCCAGTGATGCCGGGACAGGGGGCTTCGGGGAGCTGTTTTTT. Translated, it reads CASDAGTGGFGELFF. The chain employs TRBV19 and TRBJ2-2, and 12 bases in between align with TRBD1. Ends trimmed: V by 8 bases, J by 7 bases; bases unmatched to a gene: 8. The germline V gene (reference sequence) supplies CDR1 LNHDA and CDR2 SQIVND. Reading from cysteine to phenylalanine, the CDR3 counts 15 amino acids. The CDR3 DNA has 45 bases and is translated from base 1. With the rest looked up from the reference TRBV19 and TRBJ2-2 genes rather than sequenced, the full variable domain is DGGITQSPKYLFRKEGQNVTLSCEQNLNHDAMYWYRQDPGQGLRLIYYSQIVNDFQKGDIAEGYSVSREKKESFPLTVTSAQKNPTAFYLCASDAGTGGFGELFFGEGSRLTVL.